This T cell receptor beta chain was found in a study of shared clonotypes between healthy human individuals. The overall study: Contributing individuals were a couple of females and three males aged 18 to 49.

Produced via immunoSEQ multiplex PCR; TCRdb's table is partial and in-frame only. This table has some 1 million clones, approximately 72% appearing once. Comments on this clone: The antigen remains unidentified.

Study findings and constraints: Naive subsets generally exceeded memory subsets in estimated richness. The small donor group covered limited genetic and exposure diversity.

The CDR3 covers 15 residues. Trimming removed 0 bases from V and 6 bases from J, with 10 bases in between. Germline-derived CDR1 and CDR2 are SGHNT and YYREEE (reference sequence). Sequenced: memory CD4+ T cells sorted from blood. The subset is: CD45RA-negative fraction. This clonotype was sampled from a man aged 18-30 years in good health. The chain employs TRBV5-4 and TRBJ1-6; D call uncertain. CDR3 protein: CASSLDQRTNSPLHF. The CDR3 DNA sequence: TGTGCCAGCAGCTTGGATCAGAGAACTAATTCACCCCTCCACTTT.